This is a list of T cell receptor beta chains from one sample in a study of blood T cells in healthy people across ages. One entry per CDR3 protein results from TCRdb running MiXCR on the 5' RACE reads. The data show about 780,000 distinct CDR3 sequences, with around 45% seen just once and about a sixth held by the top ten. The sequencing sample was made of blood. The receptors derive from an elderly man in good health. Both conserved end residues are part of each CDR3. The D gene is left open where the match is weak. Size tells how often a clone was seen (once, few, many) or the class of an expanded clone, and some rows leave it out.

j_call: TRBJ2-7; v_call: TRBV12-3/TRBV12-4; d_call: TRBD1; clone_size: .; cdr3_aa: CASSRSQGYEQYF; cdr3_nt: TGTGCCAGCAGTCGATCACAGGGGTACGAGCAGTACTTC
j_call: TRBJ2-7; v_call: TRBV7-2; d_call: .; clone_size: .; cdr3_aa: CASSPNTRQEQYF; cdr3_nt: TGTGCCAGCAGCCCTAACACAAGGCAAGAGCAGTACTTC
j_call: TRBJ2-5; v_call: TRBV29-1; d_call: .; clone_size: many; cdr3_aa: CSVAPSQETQYF; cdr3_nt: TGCAGCGTTGCACCCTCTCAAGAGACCCAGTACTTC
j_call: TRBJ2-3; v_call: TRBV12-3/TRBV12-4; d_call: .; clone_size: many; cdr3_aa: CASSLGDRGADTQYF; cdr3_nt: TGTGCCAGCAGCCTTGGGGACCGCGGCGCAGATACGCAGTATTTT
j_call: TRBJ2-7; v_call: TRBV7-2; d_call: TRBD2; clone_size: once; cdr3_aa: CASSRPVPGTSLYEQYF; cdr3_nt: TGTGCCAGCAGCCGACCTGTCCCGGGGACTAGCTTATACGAGCAGTACTTC
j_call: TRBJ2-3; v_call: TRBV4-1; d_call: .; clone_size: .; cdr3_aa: CASSQGVRGTDTQYF; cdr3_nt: TGCGCCAGCAGCCAAGGGGTCAGGGGAACAGATACGCAGTATTTT
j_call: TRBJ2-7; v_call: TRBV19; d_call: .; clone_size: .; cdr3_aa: CASSISRGRDTYEQYF; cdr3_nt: TGTGCCAGTAGTATAAGTAGGGGCAGGGATACCTACGAGCAGTACTTC
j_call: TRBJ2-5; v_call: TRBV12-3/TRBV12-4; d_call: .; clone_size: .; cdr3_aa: CASSEQGSGAETQYF; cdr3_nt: TGTGCCAGCAGTGAACAGGGATCTGGCGCGGAGACCCAGTACTTC
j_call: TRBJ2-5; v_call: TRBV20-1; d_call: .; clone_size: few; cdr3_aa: CSAPAMGGETQYF; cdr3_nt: TGCAGTGCTCCCGCCATGGGGGGAGAGACCCAGTACTTC
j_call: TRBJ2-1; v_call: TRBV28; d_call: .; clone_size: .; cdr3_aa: CASSIPGEGEQFF; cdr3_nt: TGTGCCAGCAGCATCCCGGGGGAAGGCGAGCAGTTCTTC
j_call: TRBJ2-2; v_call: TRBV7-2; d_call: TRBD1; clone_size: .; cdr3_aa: CASSLTTGGTGELFF; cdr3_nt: TGTGCCAGCAGCTTAACGACAGGGGGTACCGGGGAGCTGTTTTTT
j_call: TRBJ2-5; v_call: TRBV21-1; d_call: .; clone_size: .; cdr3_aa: CASSKVVTSIQETQYF; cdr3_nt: TGTGCCAGCAGCAAAGTGGTTACCAGCATCCAAGAGACCCAGTACTTC
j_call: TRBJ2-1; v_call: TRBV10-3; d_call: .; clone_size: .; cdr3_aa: CAISESFKQAAASSYNEQFF; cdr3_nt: TGTGCCATCAGTGAGTCGTTTAAACAGGCCGCCGCTAGTTCCTACAATGAGCAGTTCTTC
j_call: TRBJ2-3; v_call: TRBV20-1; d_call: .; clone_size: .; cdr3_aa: CSARGQGRDTQYF; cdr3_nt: TGCAGTGCTAGAGGGCAGGGTCGGGATACGCAGTATTTT
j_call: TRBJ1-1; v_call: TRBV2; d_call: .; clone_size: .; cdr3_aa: CASTGRAEAFF; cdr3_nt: TGTGCCAGCACTGGACGCGCTGAAGCTTTCTTT
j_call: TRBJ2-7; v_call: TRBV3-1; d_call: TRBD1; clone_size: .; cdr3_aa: CASSQAGQVPYEQYF; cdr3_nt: TGTGCCAGCAGCCAAGCGGGACAGGTGCCCTACGAGCAGTACTTC
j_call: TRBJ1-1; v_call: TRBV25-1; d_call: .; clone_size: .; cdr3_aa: CASREGGEHTEAFF; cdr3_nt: TGTGCCAGCAGGGAAGGGGGGGAACACACTGAAGCTTTCTTT
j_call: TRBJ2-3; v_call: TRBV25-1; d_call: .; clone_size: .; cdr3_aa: CASSESTAFGPDTQYF; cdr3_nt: TGTGCCAGCAGTGAATCGACCGCCTTCGGTCCAGATACGCAGTATTTT
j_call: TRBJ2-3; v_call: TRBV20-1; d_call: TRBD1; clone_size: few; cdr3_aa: CSAKSGQGADTQYF; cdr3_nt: TGCAGTGCCAAGTCTGGACAGGGGGCAGATACGCAGTATTTT
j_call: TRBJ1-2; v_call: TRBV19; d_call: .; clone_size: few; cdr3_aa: CASSTGQWGLDYTF; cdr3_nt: TGTGCCAGTAGTACAGGACAGTGGGGCCTTGACTACACCTTC
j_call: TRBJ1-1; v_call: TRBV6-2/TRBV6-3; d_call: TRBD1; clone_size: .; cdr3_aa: CASSSDRVLVYTEAFF; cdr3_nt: TGTGCCAGCAGTTCCGACAGGGTCTTGGTGTACACTGAAGCTTTCTTT
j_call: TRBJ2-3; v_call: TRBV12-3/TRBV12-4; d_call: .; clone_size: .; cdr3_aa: CASTVRQRTDTQYF; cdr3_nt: TGTGCCAGCACGGTAAGACAGCGGACAGATACGCAGTATTTT
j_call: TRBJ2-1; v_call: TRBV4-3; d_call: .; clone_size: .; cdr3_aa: CASSRRDAGPNEQFF; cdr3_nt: TGCGCCAGCAGCCGCCGAGACGCGGGACCCAATGAGCAGTTCTTC
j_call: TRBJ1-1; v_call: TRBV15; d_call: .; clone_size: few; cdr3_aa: CATSRDPGVTEAFF; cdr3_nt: TGTGCCACCAGCAGAGATCCGGGGGTCACTGAAGCTTTCTTT
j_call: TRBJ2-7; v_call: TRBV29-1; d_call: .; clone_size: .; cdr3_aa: CSVESFGQGSHEQYF; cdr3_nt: TGCAGCGTTGAGAGTTTCGGGCAGGGTAGCCATGAGCAGTACTTC
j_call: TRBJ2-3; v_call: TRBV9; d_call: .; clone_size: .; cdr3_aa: CASSVAPGPDTQYF; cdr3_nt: TGTGCCAGCAGCGTAGCCCCGGGACCAGATACGCAGTATTTT
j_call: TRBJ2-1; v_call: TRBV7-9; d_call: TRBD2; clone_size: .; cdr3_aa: CASSTGTSGNEQFF; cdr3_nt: TGTGCCAGCAGCACGGGGACTAGCGGCAATGAGCAGTTCTTC
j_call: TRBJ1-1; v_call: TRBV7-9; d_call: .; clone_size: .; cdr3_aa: CASSLDRVSVNTEAFF; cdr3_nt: TGTGCCAGCAGCTTAGATAGGGTTTCGGTGAACACTGAAGCTTTCTTT
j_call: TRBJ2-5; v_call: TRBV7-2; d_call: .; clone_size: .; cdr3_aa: CASSALVQETQYF; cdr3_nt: TGTGCCAGCAGCGCCCTGGTGCAAGAGACCCAGTACTTC
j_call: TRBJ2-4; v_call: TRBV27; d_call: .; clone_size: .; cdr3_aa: CASSFRGYENIQYF; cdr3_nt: TGTGCCAGCAGTTTCAGAGGATACGAAAACATTCAGTACTTC
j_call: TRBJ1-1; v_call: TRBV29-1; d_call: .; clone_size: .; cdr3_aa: CSGGPNTEAFF; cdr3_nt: TGCAGCGGGGGTCCGAACACTGAAGCTTTCTTT
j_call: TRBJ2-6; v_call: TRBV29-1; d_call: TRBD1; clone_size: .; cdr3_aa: CSAGDRAGANVLTF; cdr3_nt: TGCAGCGCAGGGGACAGGGCTGGGGCCAACGTCCTGACTTTC
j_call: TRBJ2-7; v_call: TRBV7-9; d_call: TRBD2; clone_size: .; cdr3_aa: CASSHLTSGIPYEQYF; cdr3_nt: TGTGCCAGCAGCCATTTAACTAGCGGGATCCCCTACGAGCAGTACTTC
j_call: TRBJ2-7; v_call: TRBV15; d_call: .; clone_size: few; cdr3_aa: CATSRLGFYEQYF; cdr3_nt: TGTGCCACCAGCAGACTAGGATTCTACGAGCAGTACTTC
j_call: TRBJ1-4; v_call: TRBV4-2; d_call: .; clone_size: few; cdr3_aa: CASSHAGETNEKLFF; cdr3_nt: TGTGCCAGCAGCCACGCGGGAGAGACCAATGAAAAACTGTTTTTT
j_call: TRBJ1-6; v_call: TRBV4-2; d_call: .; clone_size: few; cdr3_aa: CASSQVDSPLHF; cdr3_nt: TGTGCCAGCAGCCAAGTTGACTCACCCCTCCACTTT
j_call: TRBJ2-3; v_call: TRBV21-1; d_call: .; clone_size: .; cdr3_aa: CASTRAGTGAKEAFTDTQYF; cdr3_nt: TGTGCCAGCACCCGTGCCGGGACAGGGGCGAAGGAAGCCTTCACAGATACGCAGTATTTT
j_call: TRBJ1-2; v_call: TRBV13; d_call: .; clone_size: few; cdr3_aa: CASSFRGSAVGYTF; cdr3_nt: TGTGCCAGCAGCTTTCGGGGTTCAGCCGTGGGCTACACCTTC
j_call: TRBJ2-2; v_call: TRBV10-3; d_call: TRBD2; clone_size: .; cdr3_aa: CAISESSLAGEVNTGELFF; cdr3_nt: TGTGCCATCAGTGAGTCGAGCCTAGCGGGAGAAGTTAACACCGGGGAGCTGTTTTTT
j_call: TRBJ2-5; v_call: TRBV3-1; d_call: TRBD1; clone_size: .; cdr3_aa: CASSPPGRGLETQYF; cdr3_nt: TGTGCCAGCAGCCCCCCAGGAAGGGGGCTGGAGACCCAGTACTTC
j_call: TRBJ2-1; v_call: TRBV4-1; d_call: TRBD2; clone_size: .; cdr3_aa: CASSQAGTSGRGSYNEQFF; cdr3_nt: TGCGCCAGCAGCCAAGCAGGGACTAGCGGGAGGGGCTCCTACAATGAGCAGTTCTTC
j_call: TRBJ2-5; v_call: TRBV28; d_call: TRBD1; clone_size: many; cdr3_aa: CASSLLGGTGVQETQYF; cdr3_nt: TGTGCCAGCAGTCTACTTGGAGGGACAGGGGTACAAGAGACCCAGTACTTC
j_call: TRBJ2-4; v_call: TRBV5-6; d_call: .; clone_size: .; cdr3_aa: CASSVGLPNIQYF; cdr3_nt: TGTGCCAGCAGCGTGGGACTCCCCAACATTCAGTACTTC
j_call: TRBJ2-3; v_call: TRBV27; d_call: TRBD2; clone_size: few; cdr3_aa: CASADDGRTDTQYF; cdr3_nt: TGTGCCAGCGCTGATGACGGGAGGACAGATACGCAGTATTTT
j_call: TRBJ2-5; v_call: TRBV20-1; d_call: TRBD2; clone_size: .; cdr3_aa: CSARDGGLAPQETQYF; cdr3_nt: TGCAGTGCTAGAGATGGGGGACTAGCGCCCCAAGAGACCCAGTACTTC
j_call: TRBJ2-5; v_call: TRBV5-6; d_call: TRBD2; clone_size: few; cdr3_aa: CASGALGGNQETQYF; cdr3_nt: TGTGCCAGCGGCGCTCTGGGGGGGAACCAAGAGACCCAGTACTTC
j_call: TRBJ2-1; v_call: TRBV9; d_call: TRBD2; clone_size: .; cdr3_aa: CASSVGTSGNYNEQFF; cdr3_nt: TGTGCCAGCAGCGTCGGAACTAGCGGGAACTACAATGAGCAGTTCTTC
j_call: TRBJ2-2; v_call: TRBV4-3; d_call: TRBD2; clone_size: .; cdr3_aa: CASSQDAGGDTGELFF; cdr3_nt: TGCGCCAGCAGCCAAGATGCGGGAGGGGACACCGGGGAGCTGTTTTTT
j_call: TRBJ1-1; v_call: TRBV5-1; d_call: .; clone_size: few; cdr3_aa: CASSLGARGNTEAFF; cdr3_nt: TGCGCCAGCAGCTTGGGGGCCCGGGGGAACACTGAAGCTTTCTTT
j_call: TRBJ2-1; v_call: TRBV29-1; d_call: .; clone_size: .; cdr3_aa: CSVDWGLGNEQFF; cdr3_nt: TGCAGCGTCGACTGGGGTTTGGGGAATGAGCAGTTCTTC
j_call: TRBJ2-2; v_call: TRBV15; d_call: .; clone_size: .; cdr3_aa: CATSSGTSTGELFF; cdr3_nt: TGTGCCACCAGCAGCGGGACATCCACCGGGGAGCTGTTTTTT